This T cell receptor beta chain was documented in a study of T cell repertoires in cytomegalovirus infection. The sample holds many counts of this clonotype. Antigen: not known. TCRdb fed the reads into MiXCR, producing one record per CDR3 protein. This sample yields about 320,000 distinct CDR3 sequences, of which 9% to 9.5% are seen a single time; 3.5% to 4.5% belongs to the top ten. Study-wide results and limits: It was HLA-C-restricted CMV-specific TCR beta clonotypes that dominated the response ex vivo.

The germline gives CDR1 SNHLY, CDR2 FYNNEI. V lost 6 bases and J lost 6, with 14 bases in between. There are 13 residues in the CDR3. The J gene is TRBJ1-2, the V gene TRBV2; D uncertain. The sequence was collected from a human donor in good health (CMV status not recorded). Some clones in this sample may be carry-over from other donors' samples. Material: PBMCs. The chain's CDR3 is CASSLRGIHGYTF. CDR3 coding DNA: TGTGCCAGCAGCCTAAGAGGCATCCATGGCTACACCTTC.